The 16 T cell receptor beta chains below were found in one sample sequenced in a study of T cell repertoires in cytomegalovirus infection. TCRdb independently ran MiXCR on the reads; one entry per CDR3 protein. In the table there are about 830,000 distinct CDR3 sequences, 30% to 35% of which are singletons. No antigen has been identified for these receptors. The input for sequencing was cultured CD8+ T cells from PBMCs, taken from culture after CMV antigen stimulation. Receptors were obtained from a human donor in good health (CMV status not recorded). Some clones in this sample may be carry-over from other donors' samples.

This chain joins TRBV7-6 and TRBJ2-5; 9 bases fit TRBD2. Germline V CDR1 and CDR2: SGHVS, FNYEAQ. The CDR3 has 15 residues. Losses at the gene ends were 1 base for V and 4 bases for J; bases not matched to a gene: 4. The CDR3 region has the DNA TGTGCCAGCAGCTTAGGTGGTAGCGGGGGAGAGACCCAGTACTTC. Translation gives CASSLGGSGGETQYF.

The rearrangement links TRBV6-5 to TRBJ2-5, with D perhaps matching TRBD1 (5 bases). CDR3 length equals 17 residues. V shed 0 bases and J shed 4 bases, with 18 bases lying between them. Germline values: CDR1 MNHEY, CDR2 SVGAGI. This chain's CDR3 is CASSYSTSRGWRETQYF. CDR3 DNA: TGTGCCAGCAGTTACTCGACTTCTAGGGGCTGGCGAGAGACCCAGTACTTC.

V is TRBV6-6 and J is TRBJ1-1, with D hard to call. The CDR3 is 16 residues long. Trimming removed 6 bases at V and 1 base at J, with 18 bases between. Germline loops: CDR1 MNHNY, CDR2 SVGAGI (reference sequence). DNA for the CDR3: TGTGCCAGCAGGTTTAGCTTGGCCATCAGGAACACTGAAGCTTTCTTT. It translates to CASRFSLAIRNTEAFF.

This clonotype was picked up many times. The V and J genes are TRBV11-2 and TRBJ2-6, with 7 bases fitting TRBD1. The V gene end was trimmed by 4 bases and the J gene end by 0 bases; junction bases not matched to a gene: 9. Germline CDR1 reads SGHAT; CDR2 reads FQNNGV. CDR3 length: 18 residues. CDR3: CASSSPTGPHSGANVLTF. CDR3 nucleotides: TGTGCCAGCAGCTCCCCGACAGGGCCCCACTCTGGGGCCAACGTCCTGACTTTC.

On this clonotype itself: This may arise from a read error, as a much more abundant clone is one base away. The rearrangement links TRBV6-2 or TRBV6-3 to TRBJ1-5; D is unresolved. Germline CDR1 MNHEY, CDR2 SVGEGT. This CDR3 has 13 amino acids. The CDR3 sequence: CARSYAGNQPQHF. The CDR3 DNA sequence: TGTGCCAGAAGTTACGCGGGCAATCAGCCCCAGCATTTT.

The V gene is TRBV7-9, the J gene TRBJ2-1; 7 bases line up with TRBD2. V shed 6 bases and J 3 bases; nucleotides not matched to a gene: 11. The CDR3 is 16 amino acids. CDR1 and CDR2 from the germline V gene are SEHNR and FQNEAQ (reference sequence). CDR3 in amino acids: CASRAAGGTLYNEQFF. The CDR3 DNA reads TGTGCCAGCAGGGCGGCCGGGGGGACTCTCTACAATGAGCAGTTCTTC. The entire variable domain, with the rest obtained from reference TRBV7-9 and TRBJ2-1, is as follows: DTGVSQNPRHKITKRGQNVTFRCDPISEHNRLYWYRQTLGQGPEFLTYFQNEAQLEKSRLLSDRFSAERPKGSFSTLEIQRTEQGDSAMYLCASRAAGGTLYNEQFFGPGTRLTVL.

The chain is built from TRBV6-5 and TRBJ2-6; the D gene is possibly TRBD2 (5 bases). V shed 2 bases and J shed 7 bases, with 9 bases lying between them. CDR1 is MNHEY, CDR2 SVGAGI, per germline. The CDR3 has 14 residues. This CDR3 reads CASSYLGVANVLTF. The CDR3 bases are TGTGCCAGCAGTTACCTCGGGGTCGCCAACGTCCTGACTTTC.

The chain employs TRBV9 and TRBJ1-1, with D unclear. Germline values: CDR1 SGDLS, CDR2 YYNGEE. CDR3 length: 12 amino acids. V lost 3 bases and J 7 bases, leaving 10 bases between the germline ends. The CDR3 DNA reads TGTGCCAGCAGCGCCAGTGACCGTGAAGCTTTCTTT. This sequence encodes CASSASDREAFF.

This clonotype was recorded a few times. The rearrangement links TRBV19 to TRBJ1-1; D is undetermined. CDR3 length: 16 residues. Germline CDR1 LNHDA, CDR2 SQIVND (reference sequence). V dropped 7 bases and J dropped 1 base, with 19 bases sitting between them. In nucleotides, the CDR3 is TGTGCCAGTACCCCAAGAGTGACCAAGCCGAACACTGAAGCTTTCTTT. Translation: CASTPRVTKPNTEAFF.

This clonotype was found a few times. The chain has TRBV6-1 and TRBJ1-2; D is perhaps TRBD1 (6 bases). CDR3 length equals 15 residues. CDR1 is MNHNS, CDR2 SASEGT, per germline. Trimming removed 2 bases from V and 7 bases from J, with 17 bases in between. For the CDR3, the DNA is TGTGCCAGCAGTGAACGGGACATCGGAAAGGTTGGCTACACCTTC. Its protein is CASSERDIGKVGYTF.

This clonotype was counted at least ten times. The genes are TRBV7-2 and TRBJ1-1, with TRBD1 identical over 8 bases. Germline-derived CDR1 and CDR2 are SGHTA and FQGNSA. The CDR3 has 14 residues. After removal of 5 bases from V and 6 bases from J, the junction contained 8 bases not matched to a gene. The CDR3 DNA reads TGTGCCAGCAGCCCGGTGGACAGGGTACCTGAAGCTTTCTTT. It encodes CASSPVDRVPEAFF.

The chain has TRBV19 and TRBJ2-3; TRBD2 is a possible D gene (6 bases). V lost 7 bases, J lost 6 bases, and 29 bases lay in between. The CDR3 has 18 residues. Germline V lookup: CDR1 LNHDA, CDR2 SQIVND (reference sequence). The CDR3 here is CASTTSGVFLMGLDTQYF. In DNA form, the CDR3 reads TGTGCCAGTACCACATCGGGGGTTTTCTTGATGGGGCTCGATACGCAGTATTTT.

This clonotype was seen only a few times. This chain connects TRBV4-1 to TRBJ1-1; TRBD1 matches at 9 bases. CDR3 length: 13 amino acids. Losses at the gene ends were 5 bases for V and 4 bases for J; bases not matched to a gene: 2. Germline V gene data show CDR1 as MGHRA and CDR2 as YSYEKL. The CDR3 here is CASSRTGATEAFF. The CDR3 DNA reads TGCGCCAGCAGCAGGACAGGGGCCACTGAAGCTTTCTTT.

This clonotype has a handful of counts. The chain is built from TRBV11-2 and TRBJ2-7, with D maybe TRBD1 (5 bases). CDR1 is SGHAT, CDR2 FQNNGV, per germline. V was cut by 3 bases and J by 2 bases, with 20 bases left in between. This CDR3 contains 17 residues. This chain's CDR3 is CASSLTPLRTPTYEQYV. The CDR3 DNA reads as TGTGCCAGCAGCTTGACCCCCCTCCGGACACCCACCTACGAGCAGTACGTC.

There are a few counts of this clonotype. This chain connects TRBV4-1 to TRBJ2-1, with TRBD2 matching 12 bases. This CDR3 spans 16 amino acids. CDR1 is MGHRA and CDR2 is YSYEKL in the germline V gene. Germline trimming cut 1 base from V and 4 bases from J; bases unmatched to any gene: 2. This CDR3 is CASSQGLAGVYNEQFF. The CDR3 bases are TGCGCCAGCAGCCAAGGACTAGCGGGGGTTTACAATGAGCAGTTCTTC.

The chain combines TRBV4-2 with TRBJ2-3; the match to TRBD1 covers 7 bases. J was trimmed by 2 bases and V by 7 bases; bases with no gene match: 12. CDR1 and CDR2 (germline): LGHNA, YNFKEQ. This CDR3 region has 16 residues. Here the CDR3 reads CASKESSGGNTDTQYF. The CDR3 DNA follows: TGTGCCAGCAAAGAATCCTCAGGGGGAAACACAGATACGCAGTATTTT.